This is a list of T cell receptor beta chains from one sample in a study of T-cell memory formation after mild COVID-19. TCRdb reprocessed the 5' RACE reads with MiXCR, giving one entry per CDR3 protein. The sample holds about 360,000 distinct CDR3 sequences, about 15% seen once. Material for sequencing was PBMCs or a T cell subset sorted from them (not recorded which). These receptors all come from a man between 18 and 29 years old who had mild COVID-19 (a few samples of this study predate the infection). Cell type and time point are not known. CDR3s include the opening cysteine and the closing phenylalanine or tryptophan. Fields, in order: J gene, V gene, D gene, clone size, CDR3 protein, CDR3 DNA. D genes are given only for firm matches. Where a row states a size, it is once, few, many or the class of an expanded clone; other rows omit it.

J gene: TRBJ2-2
V gene: TRBV9
D gene: TRBD1
clone size: few
CDR3 protein: CASSVAGQWNTGELFF
CDR3 DNA: TGTGCCAGCAGCGTAGCGGGACAGTGGAACACCGGGGAGCTGTTTTTT

J gene: TRBJ2-3
V gene: TRBV15
D gene: TRBD2
clone size: .
CDR3 protein: CATSREVGGADTQYF
CDR3 DNA: TGTGCCACCAGCAGAGAAGTGGGAGGGGCAGATACGCAGTATTTT

J gene: TRBJ2-1
V gene: TRBV24-1
D gene: TRBD2
clone size: .
CDR3 protein: CATSVKTSGGIPGYNEQFF
CDR3 DNA: TGTGCCACCAGTGTCAAGACTAGCGGGGGAATCCCTGGTTACAATGAGCAGTTCTTC

J gene: TRBJ2-2
V gene: TRBV7-2
D gene: .
clone size: .
CDR3 protein: CASITKGTGELFF
CDR3 DNA: TGTGCCAGCATCACCAAAGGGACCGGGGAGCTGTTTTTT

J gene: TRBJ1-3
V gene: TRBV18
D gene: .
clone size: few
CDR3 protein: CASSPASTGRGNTIYF
CDR3 DNA: TGTGCCAGCTCACCGGCAAGCACAGGGAGAGGAAACACCATATATTTT

J gene: TRBJ2-3
V gene: TRBV2
D gene: .
clone size: .
CDR3 protein: CASRRTMFQDTQYF
CDR3 DNA: TGTGCCAGCAGGAGGACTATGTTTCAAGATACGCAGTATTTT

J gene: TRBJ1-2
V gene: TRBV5-6
D gene: TRBD1
clone size: few
CDR3 protein: CASSLGAQGARVGYTF
CDR3 DNA: TGTGCCAGCAGCTTGGGTGCACAGGGGGCTCGGGTTGGCTACACCTTC

J gene: TRBJ2-3
V gene: TRBV7-6
D gene: TRBD2
clone size: .
CDR3 protein: CASSWLAGGTDTQYF
CDR3 DNA: TGTGCCAGCAGCTGGCTAGCGGGGGGCACAGATACGCAGTATTTT

J gene: TRBJ2-2
V gene: TRBV6-4
D gene: TRBD2
clone size: few
CDR3 protein: CASKDSGGTGELFF
CDR3 DNA: TGTGCCAGCAAAGATAGCGGGGGCACCGGGGAGCTGTTTTTT

J gene: TRBJ1-4
V gene: TRBV6-5
D gene: .
clone size: few
CDR3 protein: CASSYQEGEKLFF
CDR3 DNA: TGTGCCAGCAGTTATCAGGAGGGAGAAAAACTGTTTTTT

J gene: TRBJ2-1
V gene: TRBV20-1
D gene: TRBD1
clone size: .
CDR3 protein: CSAGGQGHNEQFF
CDR3 DNA: TGCAGTGCCGGGGGACAGGGGCACAATGAGCAGTTCTTC

J gene: TRBJ2-3
V gene: TRBV27
D gene: .
clone size: few
CDR3 protein: CASSFLLRTDTQYF
CDR3 DNA: TGTGCCAGCAGTTTCCTCCTCCGCACAGATACGCAGTATTTT

J gene: TRBJ1-1
V gene: TRBV4-1
D gene: .
clone size: .
CDR3 protein: CASSQGADEAFF
CDR3 DNA: TGCGCCAGCAGCCAAGGAGCCGATGAAGCTTTCTTT

J gene: TRBJ1-4
V gene: TRBV28
D gene: .
clone size: .
CDR3 protein: CASSLTNEKLFF
CDR3 DNA: TGTGCCAGCAGTTTAACGAATGAAAAACTGTTTTTT

J gene: TRBJ1-1
V gene: TRBV6-2/TRBV6-3
D gene: .
clone size: .
CDR3 protein: CASSYSRRNTEAFF
CDR3 DNA: TGTGCCAGCAGTTACAGCAGGAGAAACACTGAAGCTTTCTTT

J gene: TRBJ2-5
V gene: TRBV4-1
D gene: .
clone size: .
CDR3 protein: CASSHVVSETQYF
CDR3 DNA: TGCGCCAGCAGCCACGTGGTTTCCGAGACCCAGTACTTC

J gene: TRBJ2-7
V gene: TRBV14
D gene: .
clone size: few
CDR3 protein: CASSQINYEQYF
CDR3 DNA: TGTGCCAGCAGCCAGATTAATTACGAGCAGTACTTC

J gene: TRBJ2-5
V gene: TRBV5-5
D gene: .
clone size: .
CDR3 protein: CASSYLQTGEGETQYF
CDR3 DNA: TGTGCCAGCAGCTATCTTCAGACAGGGGAGGGGGAGACCCAGTACTTC

J gene: TRBJ2-2
V gene: TRBV7-2
D gene: TRBD2
clone size: .
CDR3 protein: CASSRDRAGGLTGELFF
CDR3 DNA: TGTGCCAGCAGCCGAGACCGCGCGGGGGGTCTCACCGGGGAGCTGTTTTTT

J gene: TRBJ2-2
V gene: TRBV10-3
D gene: .
clone size: .
CDR3 protein: CAIRLRDTTGELFF
CDR3 DNA: TGTGCCATCAGGCTCCGGGACACTACCGGGGAGCTGTTTTTT

J gene: TRBJ2-3
V gene: TRBV12-3/TRBV12-4
D gene: TRBD1
clone size: .
CDR3 protein: CASGPQGGTDTQYF
CDR3 DNA: TGTGCCAGCGGCCCCCAGGGGGGCACAGATACGCAGTATTTT

J gene: TRBJ2-7
V gene: TRBV11-2
D gene: .
clone size: many
CDR3 protein: CASSLGVYYEQYF
CDR3 DNA: TGTGCCAGCAGCTTGGGCGTATACTACGAGCAGTACTTC

J gene: TRBJ1-2
V gene: TRBV29-1
D gene: .
clone size: .
CDR3 protein: CSVDGAGRGGYTF
CDR3 DNA: TGCAGCGTTGACGGGGCAGGGCGTGGGGGCTACACCTTC

J gene: TRBJ2-1
V gene: TRBV5-1
D gene: TRBD1
clone size: few
CDR3 protein: CASSLVGQVYNEQFF
CDR3 DNA: TGCGCCAGCAGCTTGGTGGGACAGGTTTACAATGAGCAGTTCTTC

J gene: TRBJ2-2
V gene: TRBV7-9
D gene: TRBD1
clone size: few
CDR3 protein: CASSLGQGDGELFF
CDR3 DNA: TGTGCCAGCAGCTTGGGACAGGGGGACGGGGAGCTGTTTTTT

J gene: TRBJ2-5
V gene: TRBV30
D gene: .
clone size: few
CDR3 protein: CAWTPQETQYF
CDR3 DNA: TGTGCCTGGACTCCTCAAGAGACCCAGTACTTC

J gene: TRBJ2-3
V gene: TRBV3-1
D gene: TRBD2
clone size: .
CDR3 protein: CASSPLAGFGDTQYF
CDR3 DNA: TGTGCCAGCAGCCCGCTAGCGGGGTTTGGAGATACGCAGTATTTT

J gene: TRBJ2-1
V gene: TRBV29-1
D gene: .
clone size: .
CDR3 protein: CSVGIVEQFF
CDR3 DNA: TGCAGCGTTGGCATTGTCGAGCAGTTCTTC

J gene: TRBJ1-5
V gene: TRBV5-6
D gene: .
clone size: .
CDR3 protein: CASSLSLGKPQHF
CDR3 DNA: TGTGCCAGCAGCTTGTCACTAGGGAAGCCCCAGCATTTT

J gene: TRBJ1-2
V gene: TRBV4-1
D gene: .
clone size: .
CDR3 protein: CASSPPAPGYTF
CDR3 DNA: TGCGCCAGCAGCCCACCGGCCCCTGGCTACACCTTC

J gene: TRBJ2-1
V gene: TRBV12-3/TRBV12-4
D gene: TRBD1
clone size: few
CDR3 protein: CATRGYLDLSSYNEQFF
CDR3 DNA: TGTGCCACCAGGGGGTACCTCGATCTATCTTCCTACAATGAGCAGTTCTTC

J gene: TRBJ2-1
V gene: TRBV6-5
D gene: TRBD2
clone size: .
CDR3 protein: CASSYPASGETNEQFF
CDR3 DNA: TGTGCCAGCAGTTACCCGGCTAGCGGAGAGACAAATGAGCAGTTCTTC

J gene: TRBJ1-5
V gene: TRBV7-9
D gene: .
clone size: many
CDR3 protein: CATQRIDQPQHF
CDR3 DNA: TGTGCCACCCAAAGGATAGATCAGCCCCAGCATTTT

J gene: TRBJ1-5
V gene: TRBV6-2/TRBV6-3
D gene: .
clone size: .
CDR3 protein: CASTPSPGNRQPQHF
CDR3 DNA: TGTGCCAGCACCCCGTCGCCCGGGAACCGCCAGCCCCAGCATTTT

J gene: TRBJ1-4
V gene: TRBV12-3/TRBV12-4
D gene: .
clone size: few
CDR3 protein: CASSQRGSNEKLFF
CDR3 DNA: TGTGCCAGCAGTCAACGGGGATCAAATGAAAAACTGTTTTTT

J gene: TRBJ2-7
V gene: TRBV30
D gene: .
clone size: few
CDR3 protein: CAWSDSSREQYF
CDR3 DNA: TGTGCCTGGAGCGACTCGTCTCGCGAGCAGTACTTC

J gene: TRBJ1-5
V gene: TRBV10-3
D gene: .
clone size: few
CDR3 protein: CAIGGGQPQHF
CDR3 DNA: TGTGCCATCGGGGGGGGCCAGCCCCAGCATTTT

J gene: TRBJ2-1
V gene: TRBV2
D gene: .
clone size: .
CDR3 protein: CASIPDGDNEQFF
CDR3 DNA: TGTGCCAGCATCCCGGACGGAGACAATGAGCAGTTCTTC

J gene: TRBJ2-2
V gene: TRBV4-3
D gene: TRBD2
clone size: many
CDR3 protein: CASSEDPPRLAGSSGELFF
CDR3 DNA: TGCGCCAGCAGCGAAGATCCCCCCCGGCTAGCGGGGTCTTCCGGGGAGCTGTTTTTT

J gene: TRBJ1-1
V gene: TRBV20-1
D gene: TRBD1
clone size: .
CDR3 protein: CSARGTGLNTEAFF
CDR3 DNA: TGCAGTGCCCGGGGGACAGGCTTGAACACTGAAGCTTTCTTT

J gene: TRBJ2-1
V gene: TRBV7-9
D gene: .
clone size: .
CDR3 protein: CASSLVQGLSEQFF
CDR3 DNA: TGTGCCAGCAGCTTAGTTCAAGGCCTCAGTGAGCAGTTCTTC

J gene: TRBJ2-6
V gene: TRBV27
D gene: TRBD1
clone size: .
CDR3 protein: CASSFGQGYHSGANVLTF
CDR3 DNA: TGTGCCAGCAGTTTCGGACAGGGCTATCATTCTGGGGCCAACGTCCTGACTTTC

J gene: TRBJ1-5
V gene: TRBV5-1
D gene: .
clone size: few
CDR3 protein: CASSEGGSNQPQHF
CDR3 DNA: TGCGCCAGCAGTGAGGGGGGGAGCAATCAGCCCCAGCATTTT

J gene: TRBJ2-5
V gene: TRBV25-1
D gene: .
clone size: .
CDR3 protein: CASSESVGAQETQYF
CDR3 DNA: TGTGCCAGCAGTGAATCGGTTGGGGCTCAAGAGACCCAGTACTTC

J gene: TRBJ2-3
V gene: TRBV15
D gene: TRBD1
clone size: many
CDR3 protein: CATSRSPGQGADTQYF
CDR3 DNA: TGTGCCACCAGCAGATCCCCGGGACAGGGCGCAGATACGCAGTATTTT

J gene: TRBJ1-5
V gene: TRBV19
D gene: .
clone size: .
CDR3 protein: CASTGTAYSNQPQHF
CDR3 DNA: TGTGCCAGTACCGGGACCGCGTATAGCAATCAGCCCCAGCATTTT

J gene: TRBJ2-5
V gene: TRBV2
D gene: TRBD2
clone size: few
CDR3 protein: CASTEQAGGVETQYF
CDR3 DNA: TGTGCCAGCACTGAACAGGCGGGGGGAGTCGAGACCCAGTACTTC

J gene: TRBJ1-1
V gene: TRBV3-1
D gene: .
clone size: .
CDR3 protein: CASSQVQVGTEAFF
CDR3 DNA: TGTGCCAGCAGCCAAGTTCAGGTGGGCACTGAAGCTTTCTTT